This T cell receptor (beta chain) was sequenced for a study of T cells in Graves' hyperthyroidism and ophthalmopathy. In this sample, this clonotype turned up many times. RNA transcripts served as the template for amplifying TCR beta CDR3 regions. The study used the HTBI primer set for a first-round RT-PCR of the TCR CDR3. Each CDR3 protein is one row after TCRdb ran MiXCR on the multiplex PCR reads. The top ten hold around 17% of the sample, which has 650,000 to 850,000 distinct CDR3 sequences, about 17% seen once. Germline V CDR1 and CDR2: LGHDT, YNNKEL (reference sequence). The CDR3 has 14 residues. V lost 3 bases, J lost 4 bases, and 12 bases lay in between. Lactation, pregnancy, other autoimmune disease or uncontrolled infection excluded patients.

The sequence was collected from a woman between 50 and 59 years old with Graves' hyperthyroidism that later progressed to Graves' ophthalmopathy. The sequenced material came from blood. This chain uses TRBV3-1 with TRBJ1-2, with D uncertain. The CDR3 spells CASSHTGLRYGYTF. CDR3 coding DNA: TGTGCCAGCAGCCATACGGGGTTACGCTATGGCTACACCTTC.